This T cell receptor beta chain was found in a study of blood T cell repertoires in COVID-19. Across the whole study: The United States, Italy and Spain provided the acute and convalescent COVID-19 samples. T cells, B-cell-depleted T cells, or PBMCs supplied cDNA or gDNA.

Per the original methods: Estimation of nucleated cell counts was performed using reference gene primer amplification. This table comes from immunoSEQ multiplex PCR, and its TCRdb copy is limited to in-frame clones, with some not included. D and trimming come from the DNA, and the V and J calls and clone size come from that table. The sample comprises approximately 200,000 clones, over 75% of which are singletons, and around 3.6% rests with the top ten. The CDR3 runs 14 residues. Trimming cost V 6 bases and J 0 bases; bases outside gene matches: 2. Per germline, CDR1 SNHLY and CDR2 FYNNEI. Ages ranged from about 18 to 100 years, with residence in fewer than 25 US areas. This clone was recorded once.

The sequence derives from a woman aged 30 to 39 who had been exposed to COVID-19. The specimen was PBMCs or T cells enriched from blood (not recorded which). The genes are TRBV2 and TRBJ1-2; TRBD1 matches at 9 bases. The CDR3 protein is CASRTGGTNYGYTF. As DNA, the CDR3 is TGTGCCAGCAGGACAGGGGGTACTAACTATGGCTACACCTTC.